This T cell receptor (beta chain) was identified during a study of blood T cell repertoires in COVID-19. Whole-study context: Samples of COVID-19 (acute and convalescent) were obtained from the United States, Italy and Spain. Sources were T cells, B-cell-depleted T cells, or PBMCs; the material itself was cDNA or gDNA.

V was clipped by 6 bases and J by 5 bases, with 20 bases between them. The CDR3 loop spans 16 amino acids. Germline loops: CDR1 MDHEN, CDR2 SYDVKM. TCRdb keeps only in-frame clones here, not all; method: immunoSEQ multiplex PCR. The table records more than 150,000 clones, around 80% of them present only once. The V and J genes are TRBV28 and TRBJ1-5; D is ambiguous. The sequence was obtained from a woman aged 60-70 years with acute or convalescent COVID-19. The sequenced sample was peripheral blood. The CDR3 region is CASSPLGMGRHQPQHF. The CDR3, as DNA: TGTGCCAGCAGCCCCTTGGGGATGGGGAGGCATCAGCCCCAGCATTTT. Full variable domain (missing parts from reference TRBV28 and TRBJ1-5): DVKVTQSSRYLVKRTGEKVFLECVQDMDHENMFWYRQDPGLGLRLIYFSYDVKMKEKGDIPEGYSVSREKKERFSLILESASTNQTSMYLCASSPLGMGRHQPQHFGDGTRLSIL.